This T cell receptor (beta chain) appears in the sequencing data of a study of molecular identifiers for immune sequencing clone quantification. With 2 bases clipped from V and 3 bases from J, the junction kept 9 bases outside the gene matches. The CDR3 runs 16 residues. Germline lookup yields CDR1 SEHNR and CDR2 FQNEAQ (reference sequence). With regard to this clonotype: One base away lies a much larger clone, so this may be a sequencing read error.

The CD8+CD4-CCR7+CD45RA+ phenotype defined the sorted naive CD8 T cells. In TCRdb, the PCR reads were re-called with MiXCR into one record per CDR3 protein. The top ten clones hold around 0.84% of a sample with about half a million distinct CDR3 sequences, over 20% of them seen once. The chain carries TRBV7-9 and TRBJ2-7, with TRBD1 identical over 8 bases. This sequence originates from a human donor in good health. Some libraries in this study had Jurkat cell RNA spiked in. Material for sequencing was naive CD8+ T cells from blood, with Jurkat cell RNA spiked in. Subset specified: FACS-sorted CD8+CD4-CCR7+CD45RA+ naive T cells. The CDR3 protein is CASSLRARDRNYEQYF. CDR3 in DNA: TGTGCCAGCAGCTTACGCGCGCGGGACAGGAACTACGAGCAGTACTTC.